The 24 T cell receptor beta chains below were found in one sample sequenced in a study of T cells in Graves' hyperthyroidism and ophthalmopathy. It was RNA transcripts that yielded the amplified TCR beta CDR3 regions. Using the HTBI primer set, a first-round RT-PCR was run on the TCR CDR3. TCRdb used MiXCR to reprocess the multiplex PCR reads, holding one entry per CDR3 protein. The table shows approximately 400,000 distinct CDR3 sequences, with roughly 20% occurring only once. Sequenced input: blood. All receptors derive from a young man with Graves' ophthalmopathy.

The CDR3 DNA reads as TGCGCCAGCAGCGCCGACAGAGCCCAGGGCGAGCAGTACTTC. This gives the protein CASSADRAQGEQYF. The chain links TRBV5-1 to TRBJ2-7, with TRBD1 as a possible D gene (5 bases). This CDR3 is built from 14 residues. From germline, CDR1 is SGHRS and CDR2 YFSETQ. V was clipped by 4 bases and J by 6 bases, with 17 bases between them.

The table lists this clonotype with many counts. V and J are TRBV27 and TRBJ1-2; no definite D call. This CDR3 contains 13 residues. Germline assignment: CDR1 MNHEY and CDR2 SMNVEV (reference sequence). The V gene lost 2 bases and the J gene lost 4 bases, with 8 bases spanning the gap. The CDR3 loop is CASSLKGTYGYTF. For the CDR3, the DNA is TGTGCCAGCAGTTTAAAGGGAACCTATGGCTACACCTTC.

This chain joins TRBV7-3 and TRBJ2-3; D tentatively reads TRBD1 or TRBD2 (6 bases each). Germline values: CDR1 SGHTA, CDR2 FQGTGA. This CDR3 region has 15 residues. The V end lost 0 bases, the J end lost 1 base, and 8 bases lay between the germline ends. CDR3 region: CASSLTRGRTDTQYF. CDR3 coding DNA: TGTGCCAGCAGCTTAACTCGGGGGCGCACAGATACGCAGTATTTT.

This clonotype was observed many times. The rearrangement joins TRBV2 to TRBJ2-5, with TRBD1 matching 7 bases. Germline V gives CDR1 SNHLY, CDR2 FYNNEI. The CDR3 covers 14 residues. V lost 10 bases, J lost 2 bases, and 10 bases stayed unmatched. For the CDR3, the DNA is TGTGCCATCCCGGGACAGCCCTTACAAGAGACCCAGTACTTC. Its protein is CAIPGQPLQETQYF.

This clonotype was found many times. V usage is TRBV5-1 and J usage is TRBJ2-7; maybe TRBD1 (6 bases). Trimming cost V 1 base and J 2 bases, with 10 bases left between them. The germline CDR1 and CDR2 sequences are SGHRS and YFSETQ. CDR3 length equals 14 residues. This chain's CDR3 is CASSLQGSPYEQYF. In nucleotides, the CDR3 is TGCGCCAGCAGCTTGCAGGGGTCCCCCTACGAGCAGTACTTC.

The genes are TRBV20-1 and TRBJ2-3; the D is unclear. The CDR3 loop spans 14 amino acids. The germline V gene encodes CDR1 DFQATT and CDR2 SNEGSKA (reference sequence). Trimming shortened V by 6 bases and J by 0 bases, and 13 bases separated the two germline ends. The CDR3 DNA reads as TGCAGTGCCCCACAGCAAGATAGCACAGATACGCAGTATTTT. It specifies CSAPQQDSTDTQYF.

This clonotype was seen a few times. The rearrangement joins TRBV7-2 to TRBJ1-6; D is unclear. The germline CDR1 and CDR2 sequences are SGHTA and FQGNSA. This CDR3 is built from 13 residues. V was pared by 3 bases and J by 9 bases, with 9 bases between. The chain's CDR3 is CASSFSGGSPLHF. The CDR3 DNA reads TGTGCCAGCAGCTTTTCCGGCGGTTCACCCCTCCACTTT.

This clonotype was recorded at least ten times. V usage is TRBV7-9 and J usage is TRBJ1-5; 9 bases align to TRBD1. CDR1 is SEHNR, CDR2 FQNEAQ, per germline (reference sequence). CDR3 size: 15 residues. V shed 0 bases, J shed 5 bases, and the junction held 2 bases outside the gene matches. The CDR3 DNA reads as TGTGCCAGCAGCTTAGCCGGGACAGGGCATCAGCCCCAGCATTTT. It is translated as CASSLAGTGHQPQHF.

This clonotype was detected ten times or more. The CDR3 DNA sequence: TGTGCCAGCCTGAAAAAGGCGCTAGCGGTGAGCTCCTACAATGAGCAGTTCTTC. It codes for CASLKKALAVSSYNEQFF. V gene TRBV2 combines with J gene TRBJ2-1, with 7 bases that match TRBD2. There are 18 residues in the CDR3. V lost 8 bases, J lost 0 bases, and 16 bases stayed unmatched. The germline V gene encodes CDR1 SNHLY and CDR2 FYNNEI. The full variable domain, with the rest looked up from reference TRBV2 and TRBJ2-1, is EPEVTQTPSHQVTQMGQEVILRCVPISNHLYFYWYRQILGQKVEFLVSFYNNEISEKSEIFDDQFSVERPDGSNFTLKIRSTKLEDSAMYFCASLKKALAVSSYNEQFFGPGTRLTVL.

The CDR3 region is CASSTRTGLMETQYF. In nucleotides, the CDR3 is TGTGCCAGCAGCACACGGACAGGGTTAATGGAGACCCAGTACTTC. The J gene is TRBJ2-5, the V gene TRBV11-2, with 8 bases aligning to TRBD1. In germline, CDR1 is SGHAT, CDR2 FQNNGV. Trimming took 5 bases from V and 5 from J; bases not matched to a gene: 10. CDR3 length equals 15 residues. The entire variable domain, with the rest obtained from reference TRBV11-2 and TRBJ2-5, is as follows: EAGVAQSPRYKIIEKRQSVAFWCNPISGHATLYWYQQILGQGPKLLIQFQNNGVVDDSQLPKDRFSAERLKGVDSTLKIQPAKLEDSAVYLCASSTRTGLMETQYFGPGTRLLVL.

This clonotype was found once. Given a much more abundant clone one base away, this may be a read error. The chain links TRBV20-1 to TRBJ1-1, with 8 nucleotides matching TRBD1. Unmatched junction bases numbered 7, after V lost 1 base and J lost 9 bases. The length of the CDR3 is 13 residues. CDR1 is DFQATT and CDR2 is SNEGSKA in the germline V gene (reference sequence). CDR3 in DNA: TGCAGTGCTAGAGGTGGACAGGGCCTCCAAGCTTTCTTT. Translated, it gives CSARGGQGLQAFF.

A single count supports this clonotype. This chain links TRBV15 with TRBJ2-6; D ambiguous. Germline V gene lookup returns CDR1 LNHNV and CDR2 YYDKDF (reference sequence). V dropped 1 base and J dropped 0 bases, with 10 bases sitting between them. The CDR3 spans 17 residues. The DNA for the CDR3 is TGTGCCACCAGCAGAGGGAGACTGGCCTCTGGGGCCAACGTCCTGACTTTC. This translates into CATSRGRLASGANVLTF.

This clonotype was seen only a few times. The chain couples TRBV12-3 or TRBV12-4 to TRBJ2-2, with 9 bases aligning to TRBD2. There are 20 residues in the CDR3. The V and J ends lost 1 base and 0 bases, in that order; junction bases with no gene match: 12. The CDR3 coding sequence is TGTGCCAGCAGTTTAGTCCCTAGCGGGGCCCTGGACTCGAACACCGGGGAGCTGTTTTTT. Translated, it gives CASSLVPSGALDSNTGELFF.

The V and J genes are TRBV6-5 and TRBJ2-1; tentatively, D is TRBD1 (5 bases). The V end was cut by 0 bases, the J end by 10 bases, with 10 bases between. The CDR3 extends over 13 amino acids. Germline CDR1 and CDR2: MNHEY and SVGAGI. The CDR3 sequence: CASSYSQGWEQFF. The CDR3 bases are TGTGCCAGCAGTTACTCCCAGGGTTGGGAGCAGTTCTTC.

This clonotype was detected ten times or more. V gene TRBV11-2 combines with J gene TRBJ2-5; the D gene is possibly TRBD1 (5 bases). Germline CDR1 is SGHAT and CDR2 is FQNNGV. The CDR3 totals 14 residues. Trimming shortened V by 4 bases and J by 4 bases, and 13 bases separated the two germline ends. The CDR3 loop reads CASSSLWTPETQYF. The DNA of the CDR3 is TGTGCCAGCAGCTCCCTGTGGACACCAGAGACCCAGTACTTC.

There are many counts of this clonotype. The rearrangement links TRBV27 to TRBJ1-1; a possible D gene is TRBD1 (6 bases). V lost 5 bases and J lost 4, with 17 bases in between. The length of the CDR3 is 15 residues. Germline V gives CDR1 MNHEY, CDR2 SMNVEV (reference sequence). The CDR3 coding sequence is TGTGCCAGCAGTCAATCAGGGGAGTCTGCCACTGAAGCTTTCTTT. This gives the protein CASSQSGESATEAFF.

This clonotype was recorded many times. CDR3 bases: TGTGCCACCAGTGATCTGCATTTCGCTAGCACAGATACGCAGTATTTT. This gives the protein CATSDLHFASTDTQYF. The chain carries TRBV24-1 and TRBJ2-3, with D uncertain. CDR3 length: 16 residues. CDR1 and CDR2 from the germline V gene are KGHDR and SFDVKD. V was cut by 3 bases and J by 0 bases, with 12 bases left in between.

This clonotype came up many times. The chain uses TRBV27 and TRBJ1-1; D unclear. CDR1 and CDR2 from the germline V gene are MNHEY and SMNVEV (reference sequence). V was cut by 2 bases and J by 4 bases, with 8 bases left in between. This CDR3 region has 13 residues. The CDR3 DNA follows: TGTGCCAGCAGTTTAGTTGGAGCCACTGAAGCTTTCTTT. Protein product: CASSLVGATEAFF.

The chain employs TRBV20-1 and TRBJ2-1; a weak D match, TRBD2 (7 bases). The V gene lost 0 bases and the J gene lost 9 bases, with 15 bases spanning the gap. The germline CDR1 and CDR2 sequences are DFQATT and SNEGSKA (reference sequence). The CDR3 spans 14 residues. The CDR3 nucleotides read TGCAGTGCTAGAGATTTCGGGGGGCGGGGTGAGCAGTTCTTC. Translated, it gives CSARDFGGRGEQFF.

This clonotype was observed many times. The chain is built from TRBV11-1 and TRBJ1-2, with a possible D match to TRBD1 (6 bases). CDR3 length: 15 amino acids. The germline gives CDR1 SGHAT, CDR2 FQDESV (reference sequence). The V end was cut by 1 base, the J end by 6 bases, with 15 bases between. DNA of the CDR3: TGTGCCAGCAGCTTAGATACAGGGTCGTTCGATGGCTACACCTTC. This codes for CASSLDTGSFDGYTF.

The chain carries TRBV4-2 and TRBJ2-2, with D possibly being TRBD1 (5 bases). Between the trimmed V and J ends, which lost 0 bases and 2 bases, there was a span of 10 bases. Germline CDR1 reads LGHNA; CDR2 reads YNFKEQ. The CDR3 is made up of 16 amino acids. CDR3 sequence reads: CASSQDQQVNTGELFF. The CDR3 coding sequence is TGTGCCAGCAGCCAAGACCAACAGGTTAACACCGGGGAGCTGTTTTTT.

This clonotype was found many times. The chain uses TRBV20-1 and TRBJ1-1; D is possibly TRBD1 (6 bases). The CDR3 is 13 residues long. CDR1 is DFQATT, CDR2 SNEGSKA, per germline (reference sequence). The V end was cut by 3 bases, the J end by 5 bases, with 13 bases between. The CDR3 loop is CSASIGTYTEAFF. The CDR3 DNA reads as TGCAGTGCTAGCATCGGGACATATACTGAAGCTTTCTTT.

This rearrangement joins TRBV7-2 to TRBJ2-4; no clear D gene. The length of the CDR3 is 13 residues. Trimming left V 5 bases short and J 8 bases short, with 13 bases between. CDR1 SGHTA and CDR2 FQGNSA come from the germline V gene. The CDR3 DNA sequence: TGTGCCAGCAGCCCCCACGCAAGGGACATTCAGTACTTC. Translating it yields CASSPHARDIQYF.

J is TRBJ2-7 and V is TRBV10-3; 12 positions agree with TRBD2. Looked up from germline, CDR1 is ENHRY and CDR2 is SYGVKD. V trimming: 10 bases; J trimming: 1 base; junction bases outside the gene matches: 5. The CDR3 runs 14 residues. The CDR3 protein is CATSSGGASYEQYF. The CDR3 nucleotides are TGTGCCACTTCTAGCGGGGGGGCATCCTACGAGCAGTACTTC.